This T cell receptor (beta chain) was sequenced for a study of radiation and T cells in renal cell carcinoma. Time point reported: blood 2 weeks post-SBRT. Treatment here: 15 Gy SBRT to primary tumor, nephrectomy 4 weeks later. TCRdb's copy holds only in-frame clones and misses some; the assay was immunoSEQ multiplex PCR. The repertoire includes 100,000 to 150,000 clones, 88% of them detected once, and 5% to 6% sits in the top ten. CDR3 length: 14 residues. The germline V and J ends were trimmed by 0 bases and 4 bases, with 8 bases remaining between them. Per germline, CDR1 SGHRS and CDR2 YFSETQ. This TCR was recovered from a woman aged 70-85 years with renal cell carcinoma. The material was blood, obtained from a patient whose treatment included radiotherapy and nephrectomy. The chain has TRBV5-1 and TRBJ1-3; D ambiguous. CDR3 sequence (DNA): TGCGCCAGCAGCTTGGGGCAGCCAGGAAACACCATATATTTT. Translating it yields CASSLGQPGNTIYF.